This T cell receptor beta chain appears in the sequencing data of a study of T cell repertoires in cytomegalovirus infection. Looking at the study overall: Public TCR beta signatures marked donors with CMV infection and the matching HLA.

Each CDR3 protein gets one entry after TCRdb re-called the reads with MiXCR. This sample has around 530,000 distinct CDR3 sequences; 26% occur once, and the top ten carry approximately 13%. CDR1 and CDR2 from the germline V gene are SGDLS and YYNGEE. V was pared by 2 bases and J by 0 bases, with 13 bases of the junction left unmatched. This CDR3 contains 19 residues. What was sequenced was PBMCs. The receptor comes from a human donor in good health (CMV status not recorded). Some clones in this sample may be carry-over from other donors' samples. The chain uses TRBV9 and TRBJ2-1, with 8 bases fitting TRBD2. As DNA, the CDR3 is TGTGCCAGCAGCGTTTCCCCTGCGGGGGGAAAGAGCTCCTACAATGAGCAGTTCTTC. It codes for CASSVSPAGGKSSYNEQFF.